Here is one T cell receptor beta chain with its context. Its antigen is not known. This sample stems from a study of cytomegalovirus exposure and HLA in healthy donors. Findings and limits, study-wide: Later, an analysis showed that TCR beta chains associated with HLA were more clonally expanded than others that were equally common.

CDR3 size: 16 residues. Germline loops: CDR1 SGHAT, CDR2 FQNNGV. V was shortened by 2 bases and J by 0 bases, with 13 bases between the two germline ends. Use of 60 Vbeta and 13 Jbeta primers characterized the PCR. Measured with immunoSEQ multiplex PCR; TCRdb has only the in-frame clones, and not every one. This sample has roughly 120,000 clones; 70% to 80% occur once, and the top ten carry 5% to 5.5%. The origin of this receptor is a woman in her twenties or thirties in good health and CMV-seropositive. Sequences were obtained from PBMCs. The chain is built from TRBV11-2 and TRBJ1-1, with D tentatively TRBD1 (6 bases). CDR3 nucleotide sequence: TGTGCCAGCAGCTTATGGGCAACAGGGATGAACACTGAAGCTTTCTTT. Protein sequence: CASSLWATGMNTEAFF.